The text below deals with one T cell receptor (beta chain). Its antigen is still unknown. PCR involved 60 Vbeta and 13 Jbeta primers. Produced via immunoSEQ multiplex PCR; TCRdb's table is partial and in-frame only. This table holds approximately 110,000 clones, 73% found once. The record originates from a study of cytomegalovirus exposure and HLA in healthy donors. The overall study: Out of 398 genotyped donors, about 84% belonged to the Caucasian-associated ancestry cluster.

Regarding the study as a whole: A prior analysis recorded that most TCR beta V segments were productive about 87% or about 30% of the time.

CDR1 and CDR2 from the germline V gene are SNHLY and FYNNEI. The CDR3 consists of 12 residues. The sample comprised PBMCs. This sequence originates from a man aged 40-50 years in good health and CMV-seronegative. The V gene is TRBV2, the J gene TRBJ2-3; D might be TRBD1 (5 bases). CDR3 loop: CATGPGTDTQYF. DNA for the CDR3: TGTGCAACAGGACCCGGCACAGATACGCAGTATTTT.